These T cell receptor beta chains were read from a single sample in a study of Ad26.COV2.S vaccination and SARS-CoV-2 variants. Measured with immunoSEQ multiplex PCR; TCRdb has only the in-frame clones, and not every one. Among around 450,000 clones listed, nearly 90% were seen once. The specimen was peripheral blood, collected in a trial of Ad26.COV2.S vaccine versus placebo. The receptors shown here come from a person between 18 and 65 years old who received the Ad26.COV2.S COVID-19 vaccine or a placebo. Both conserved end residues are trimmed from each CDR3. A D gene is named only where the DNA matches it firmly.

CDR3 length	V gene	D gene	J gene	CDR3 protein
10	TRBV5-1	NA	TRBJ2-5	ASSHYQETQY
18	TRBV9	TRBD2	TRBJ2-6	ASSVGPRSGSSSGANVLT
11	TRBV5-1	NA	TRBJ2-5	ASSLFREETQY
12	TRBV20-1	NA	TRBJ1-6	SASMAFWGSPLH
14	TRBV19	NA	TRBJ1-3	ASKISAISSGNTIY
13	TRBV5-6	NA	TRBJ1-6	ASSLPDYYNSPLH
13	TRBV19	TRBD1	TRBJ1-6	ASTGWGQGGSPLH
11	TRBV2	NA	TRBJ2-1	ASNGFSYNEQF
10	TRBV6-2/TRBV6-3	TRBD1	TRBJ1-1	ASSYSRGQGF
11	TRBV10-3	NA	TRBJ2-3	AISGQDADTQY
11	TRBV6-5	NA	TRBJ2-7	ASTRTSTYEQY
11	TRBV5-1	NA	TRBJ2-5	ASSFGRQETQY
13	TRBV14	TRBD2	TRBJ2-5	ASSPLAGLGETQY
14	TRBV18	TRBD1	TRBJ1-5	ASSLLGQDYNQPQH
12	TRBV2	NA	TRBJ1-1	ASSELAENTEAF
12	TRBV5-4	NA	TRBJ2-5	ASSLREFGETQY
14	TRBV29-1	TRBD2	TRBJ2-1	SVEGESGASYNEQF
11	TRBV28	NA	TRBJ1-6	ASSLTFNSPLH
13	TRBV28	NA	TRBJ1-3	ASTSGSHSGNTIY
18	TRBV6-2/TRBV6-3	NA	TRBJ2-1	ASSYPSGWGEEWNYNEQF
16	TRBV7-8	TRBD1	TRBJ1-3	ASLRTGLGLDSGNTIY
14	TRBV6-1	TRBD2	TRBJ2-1	ASSVVGTSGYNEQF
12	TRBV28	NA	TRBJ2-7	ASGDTGSSYEQY
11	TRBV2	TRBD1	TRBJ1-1	ASTTGPGTEAF